These T cell receptor beta chains were read from a single sample in a study of T cells in Graves' hyperthyroidism and ophthalmopathy. MiXCR was run by TCRdb on the multiplex PCR reads, yielding one entry per CDR3 protein. The repertoire holds about half a million distinct CDR3 sequences, with around 15% as singletons. The sample comprised blood. The receptors were gathered from a woman in her twenties or thirties with Graves' ophthalmopathy. Each CDR3 is given with its conserved first and last residue. A D gene is named only where the DNA matches it firmly. Clone size, where shown, is once, few, many, or a class for clones that have expanded.

>TRBJ1-1|TRBD1|many|14|TRBV27
TGTGCCAGCTGGGGGGACAGAAGGAACACTGAAGCTTTCTTT
CASWGDRRNTEAFF
>TRBJ2-3|NA|NA|12|TRBV27
TGTGCCAGCGGAGGTAGCTCGCATACGCAGTATTTT
CASGGSSHTQYF
>TRBJ1-6|NA|NA|13|TRBV5-8
TGTGCCAGCAGTTCTGAGCGGGTTTCACCCCTCCACTTT
CASSSERVSPLHF
>TRBJ2-7|NA|NA|10|TRBV2
TGTGCCAGCGCGGTCAACGAGCAGTACTTC
CASAVNEQYF
>TRBJ1-4|TRBD1|NA|16|TRBV14
TGTGCCAGCAGCCCCCCGGGACAGGGGACTAATGAAAAACTGTTTTTT
CASSPPGQGTNEKLFF
>TRBJ2-7|TRBD1|many|14|TRBV18
TGTGCCAGCTCAGCGGGACAGGGGCTCCACGAGCAGTACTTC
CASSAGQGLHEQYF
>TRBJ2-7|NA|once|14|TRBV24-1
TGTGCCCCCAGGTCCTTGTCGGTCCTCTACGAGCAGTACTTC
CAPRSLSVLYEQYF
>TRBJ2-7|NA|many|14|TRBV10-3
TGTGCCATCAGTGAGCAAGGGACTGATTACGAGCAGTACTTC
CAISEQGTDYEQYF
>TRBJ2-3|TRBD2|many|15|TRBV6-1
TGTGCCAGCAGTTATAGCGGGAGGGCGACAGATACGCAGTATTTT
CASSYSGRATDTQYF
>TRBJ1-2|TRBD1|NA|14|TRBV4-3
TGCGCCAGCAGCCAAGAGACAGGGGACTATGGCTACACCTTC
CASSQETGDYGYTF
>TRBJ1-4|NA|many|15|TRBV19
TGTGCCAGTAGACCGCCGGGACCTCCAAATGAAAAACTGTTTTTT
CASRPPGPPNEKLFF
>TRBJ2-3|NA|few|14|TRBV10-3
TGTGCCATCAGGGACTTTCCTAGCACAGATACGCAGTATTTT
CAIRDFPSTDTQYF
>TRBJ1-2|TRBD1|many|16|TRBV29-1
TGCAGCGTTGAGGGCCCCGAGGGGACAGGGGGCTTCGGCTACACCTTC
CSVEGPEGTGGFGYTF
>TRBJ2-2|NA|many|15|TRBV7-9
TGTGCCAGCAGCTCTCCAGACTCTTTCACCGGGGAGCTGTTTTTT
CASSSPDSFTGELFF
>TRBJ1-2|TRBD1|many|17|TRBV4-3
TGCGCCAGCAGCCAAGATCTCGGACAGGTTAGGGACTATGGCTACACCTTC
CASSQDLGQVRDYGYTF
>TRBJ2-7|NA|NA|14|TRBV5-1
TGCGTCAGCAGCTTGGTTGGGAGCGCCTACGAGCAGTACTTC
CVSSLVGSAYEQYF
>TRBJ2-7|NA|many|15|TRBV5-1
TGCGCCAGCAGCCTACCTCCGGGACTCCCTGGGGAGCAGTACTTC
CASSLPPGLPGEQYF
>TRBJ1-2|TRBD1|NA|15|TRBV12-3/TRBV12-4
TGTGCCAGCAGCATGCCCCTGGGACAGGCAGAAGGCTACACCTTC
CASSMPLGQAEGYTF
>TRBJ2-7|NA|many|13|TRBV12-3/TRBV12-4
TGTGCCAGCAGCATCGACAGTACTTACGAGCAGTACTTC
CASSIDSTYEQYF
>TRBJ1-2|NA|NA|15|TRBV29-1
TGCAGCGTTCTCGGGGGGGAGAAGGAGAACTATGGCTACACCTTC
CSVLGGEKENYGYTF
>TRBJ1-1|NA|NA|14|TRBV14
TGTGCCAGCAGCCCCCGTAACTTGGGCACTGAAGCTTTCTTT
CASSPRNLGTEAFF
>TRBJ2-1|NA|NA|14|TRBV6-1
TGTGCCAGCAGTTACGACTCTCGGGTCAATGAGCAGTTCTTC
CASSYDSRVNEQFF
>TRBJ2-2|NA|NA|16|TRBV20-1
TGCAGTGCTAGGGGGGACATGCTACAGGGTTCCGGGGAGCTGTTTTTT
CSARGDMLQGSGELFF
>TRBJ2-4|TRBD2|many|16|TRBV7-3
TGTGCCAGCAGCTTCGGGACTAGCGGCCCCAAAAACATTCAGTACTTC
CASSFGTSGPKNIQYF
>TRBJ1-1|TRBD1|many|14|TRBV9
TGTGCCAGCAGCGACTCGGGACAGGGGACTGAAGCTTTCTTT
CASSDSGQGTEAFF
>TRBJ2-3|NA|NA|16|TRBV9
TGTGCCAGCAGCGGCCGACCCCCTCAATACACAGATACGCAGTATTTT
CASSGRPPQYTDTQYF
>TRBJ2-5|NA|NA|13|TRBV30
TGTGCCTGGAGTGTAGAGGTTTTGAGGACCCAGTACTTC
CAWSVEVLRTQYF
>TRBJ1-5|NA|many|15|TRBV2
TGTGCCAGCAGTGGGTACAGGAATAGCAATCAGCCCCAGCATTTT
CASSGYRNSNQPQHF
>TRBJ2-3|TRBD2|once|15|TRBV28
TGTGTCAGCAGTTTCACTAGCGGGCGGGCAGATACGCAGTATTTT
CVSSFTSGRADTQYF
>TRBJ2-7|TRBD2|NA|16|TRBV14
TGTGCCAGCAGCCAAGAAGGGACTAGCGGGACCCACGAGCAGTACTTC
CASSQEGTSGTHEQYF
>TRBJ2-3|NA|NA|17|TRBV5-4
TGTGCCAGCAGCTTGTCTTCAGGCTCTGAATTCACAGATACGCAGTATTTT
CASSLSSGSEFTDTQYF
>TRBJ2-7|NA|NA|12|TRBV7-2
TGTGCCAGCAGCTTAGCGGGGCTTAAGCAGTACTTC
CASSLAGLKQYF
>TRBJ1-5|TRBD1|few|13|TRBV12-3/TRBV12-4
TGTGCCAGCAGTCCACGGACAGGTCAGCCCCAGCATTTT
CASSPRTGQPQHF
>TRBJ1-1|NA|many|13|TRBV13
TGTGCCAGCAGCCGAGGCGAAGTCACTGAAGCTTTCTTT
CASSRGEVTEAFF
>TRBJ2-7|NA|many|13|TRBV12-3/TRBV12-4
TGTGCCAGCACCATCCAGGGTGGAGGCGAGCAGTACTTC
CASTIQGGGEQYF
>TRBJ2-7|TRBD1|many|17|TRBV6-5
TGTGCCAGCAGTTACTCGAGTTTCCGGGACAGGGGGCGAGAGCAGTACTTC
CASSYSSFRDRGREQYF
>TRBJ2-7|TRBD2|NA|15|TRBV28
TGTGCCAGCAGCACGGGACTAGCGGGAACCTACGAGCAGTACTTC
CASSTGLAGTYEQYF